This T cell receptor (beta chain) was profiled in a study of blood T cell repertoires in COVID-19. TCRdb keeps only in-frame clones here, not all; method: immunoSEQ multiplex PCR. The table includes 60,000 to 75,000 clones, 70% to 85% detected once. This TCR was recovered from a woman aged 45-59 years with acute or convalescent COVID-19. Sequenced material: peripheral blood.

CDR3 DNA sequence: TGTGCCAGCAGTTGGACAGTACCCTACAATGAGCAGTTCTTC. Translated: CASSWTVPYNEQFF. This chain joins TRBV27 and TRBJ2-1; a possible D gene is TRBD1 (6 bases). Germline V gene data show CDR1 as MNHEY and CDR2 as SMNVEV (reference sequence). The length of the CDR3 is 14 residues. The ends were cut back, 4 bases at V and 2 bases at J, with 9 bases in the middle.